These 16 T cell receptor beta chains were sequenced from one sample in a study of T cells after yellow fever vaccination. MiXCR was run by TCRdb on the 5' RACE reads, yielding one entry per CDR3 protein. The sample lists hundreds of thousands of distinct CDR3 sequences, around 20% occurring once. This material consisted of PBMCs, taken before the yellow fever booster vaccination. Receptors were obtained from a man between 18 and 35 years old who received the YFV17D yellow fever vaccine.

This clonotype was picked up a small number of times. V gene TRBV5-1 combines with J gene TRBJ1-1, with D possibly matching TRBD1 (6 bases). Germline lookup yields CDR1 SGHRS and CDR2 YFSETQ. V was pared by 3 bases and J by 3 bases, with 15 bases between. This CDR3 region has 15 residues. In nucleotides, the CDR3 is TGCGCCAGCAGCTGGGGGCCCTCTTGGGACACTGAAGCTTTCTTT. It codes for CASSWGPSWDTEAFF.

This rearrangement joins TRBV28 to TRBJ2-5, with 10 bases aligning to TRBD2. The V gene end was trimmed by 5 bases and the J gene end by 5 bases; junction bases not matched to a gene: 5. CDR3 size: 14 residues. The germline V gene has CDR1 MDHEN and CDR2 SYDVKM. The CDR3 bases are TGTGCCAGCAGTCTACTAGCGGGGCTGGAGACCCAGTACTTC. Its protein is CASSLLAGLETQYF. Based on the CDR3 plus reference TRBV28 and TRBJ2-5, the full variable domain is DVKVTQSSRYLVKRTGEKVFLECVQDMDHENMFWYRQDPGLGLRLIYFSYDVKMKEKGDIPEGYSVSREKKERFSLILESASTNQTSMYLCASSLLAGLETQYFGPGTRLLVL.

Only a few counts were recorded for this clonotype. V gene TRBV5-1 combines with J gene TRBJ1-2, with D possibly TRBD1 on 6 matching bases. CDR3 size: 13 residues. Germline V gene sequence: CDR1 SGHRS, CDR2 YFSETQ. V lost 1 base, J lost 6 bases, and 10 bases lay in between. The CDR3 here is CASSLNPGDGYTF. CDR3 coding DNA: TGCGCCAGCAGCTTGAACCCAGGGGATGGCTACACCTTC.

This clonotype has a handful of counts. The gene calls are TRBV7-2 and TRBJ2-5; D uncertain. This CDR3 is built from 13 residues. V was cut by 6 bases and J by 4 bases, with 12 bases left in between. Per the germline V gene, CDR1 is SGHTA and CDR2 is FQGNSA. The CDR3 coding sequence is TGTGCCAGCAGTCGAGTAGAGAGAGAGACCCAGTACTTC. Its translation is CASSRVERETQYF.

This clonotype showed up just a few times. This chain uses TRBV7-3 with TRBJ1-2, with 9 bases aligning to TRBD1. CDR1 is SGHTA, CDR2 FQGTGA, per germline. V lost 4 bases, J lost 0 bases, and 6 bases stayed unmatched. The CDR3 is made up of 16 amino acids. The CDR3 loop is CASSSSGDRANYGYTF. CDR3 sequence (DNA): TGTGCCAGCAGCTCCAGCGGGGACAGGGCTAACTATGGCTACACCTTC.

The table lists this clonotype with a few counts. The chain employs TRBV7-9 and TRBJ1-1, with D possibly matching TRBD1 (5 bases). Per germline, CDR1 SEHNR and CDR2 FQNEAQ (reference sequence). V shed 4 bases and J shed 0 bases, with 9 bases lying between them. The CDR3 runs 14 residues. In DNA, the CDR3 is TGTGCCAGCAGCTCGACAGTTATGAACACTGAAGCTTTCTTT. This gives the protein CASSSTVMNTEAFF.

This clonotype was observed a few times. The chain carries TRBV5-1 and TRBJ1-2; 9 positions agree with TRBD1. CDR1 is SGHRS, CDR2 YFSETQ, per germline. The CDR3 has 15 amino acids. V lost 4 bases to trimming and J lost 4 bases; unmatched junction nucleotides: 8. CDR3 in DNA: TGCGCCAGCAGCCCCGGGACAGGGACAAGCTATGGCTACACCTTC. Encoded protein: CASSPGTGTSYGYTF.

This clonotype was seen a few times. The rearrangement links TRBV20-1 to TRBJ1-1; D is unresolved. Germline loops: CDR1 DFQATT, CDR2 SNEGSKA (reference sequence). V gave up 3 bases and J gave up 0 bases, with 8 bases separating them. There are 13 residues in the CDR3. The CDR3 here is CSASDNMNTEAFF. CDR3 in DNA: TGCAGTGCTAGCGACAACATGAACACTGAAGCTTTCTTT.

J is TRBJ2-5 and V is TRBV7-9; possibly TRBD2 for D (5 bases). CDR1 is SEHNR and CDR2 is FQNEAQ in the germline V gene (reference sequence). The ends were cut back, 0 bases at V and 0 bases at J, with 8 bases in the middle. The CDR3 loop spans 15 amino acids. The CDR3 nucleotides read TGTGCCAGCAGCTTAGCATCCGGGAACCAAGAGACCCAGTACTTC. Translated: CASSLASGNQETQYF.

This clonotype was observed a handful of times. The rearrangement joins TRBV20-1 to TRBJ1-2; D perhaps matches TRBD1 (5 bases). V lost 7 bases to trimming and J lost 3 bases, with 12 bases between them. Germline V gives CDR1 DFQATT, CDR2 SNEGSKA (reference sequence). This CDR3 has 12 amino acids. The CDR3 DNA sequence: TGCAGTGTTCCGGGACGGCACTATGGCTACACCTTC. Translated: CSVPGRHYGYTF.

The J gene is TRBJ2-1, the V gene TRBV27; D is ambiguous. There are 13 residues in the CDR3. V was pared by 3 bases and J by 2 bases, with 5 bases between. Germline-derived CDR1 and CDR2 are MNHEY and SMNVEV (reference sequence). CDR3 loop: CASSFGPYNEQFF. For the CDR3, the DNA is TGTGCCAGCAGTTTCGGGCCCTACAATGAGCAGTTCTTC.

This chain joins TRBV5-1 and TRBJ1-4; possibly TRBD1 for D (6 bases). The CDR3 sequence is 15 residues long. Germline V gene lookup returns CDR1 SGHRS and CDR2 YFSETQ. V lost 3 bases, J lost 5 bases, and 14 bases lay in between. CDR3 residues: CASSSLGQSNEKLFF. In DNA form, the CDR3 reads TGCGCCAGCAGCTCCCTAGGACAGTCGAATGAAAAACTGTTTTTT.

V is TRBV7-2 and J is TRBJ2-3; 11 bases are shared with TRBD2. J gave up 3 bases and V 5 bases, and 4 bases lay outside the gene matches. The length of the CDR3 is 15 residues. Germline V gives CDR1 SGHTA, CDR2 FQGNSA. As DNA, the CDR3 is TGTGCCAGCAGCACCCGACTAGCGGGGACAGATACGCAGTATTTT. As protein: CASSTRLAGTDTQYF.

This clonotype was detected only a few times. J is TRBJ1-2 and V is TRBV21-1. TRBV21-1 is designated a pseudogene. This CDR3 contains 14 residues. CDR3 sequence: CASSKEHPVYGYTF. CDR3 in DNA: TGTGCCAGCAGCAAAGAACATCCAGTCTATGGCTACACCTTC.

The V call is TRBV5-5, the J call TRBJ2-3; 10 bases align to TRBD1. CDR3 length: 14 residues. The junction had 5 bases not matched to a gene; V was cut back by 4 bases and J by 6 bases. The germline V gene has CDR1 SGHKS and CDR2 YYEKEE (reference sequence). In DNA form, the CDR3 reads TGTGCCAGCAGCCCGGGACAGGGGAGGGATACGCAGTATTTT. The encoded protein is CASSPGQGRDTQYF. Variable domain in full (rest from reference TRBV5-5 and TRBJ2-3): DAGVTQSPTHLIKTRGQQVTLRCSPISGHKSVSWYQQVLGQGPQFIFQYYEKEERGRGNFPDRFSARQFPNYSSELNVNALLLGDSALYLCASSPGQGRDTQYFGPGTRLTVL.

The chain employs TRBV12-3 or TRBV12-4 and TRBJ2-2, with D maybe TRBD2 (5 bases). V lost 3 bases to trimming and J lost 4 bases, with 12 bases between them. The CDR3 runs 15 residues. The CDR3 loop reads CASSFGLGGTGELFF. In DNA form, the CDR3 reads TGTGCCAGCAGTTTCGGACTGGGCGGCACCGGGGAGCTGTTTTTT.